One T cell receptor beta chain is described in this entry. Its recognized antigen is unknown. No clone much larger than this one lies a single base away; base qualities are absent. Library preparation was by PCR. Instrument on record: Illumina HiSeq 2500. To normalize quantification of the TCRbeta repertoire, the TCR libraries were built with molecular barcoding that relied on unique molecular identifiers. TCRdb took the public reads, trimmed them with fastp at Q25, ran MiXCR for clone calling and kept in-frame beta chains. Every CDR3 protein is listed once, alongside the most common genes and DNA of its rows. The sample table lists 500,000 to 650,000 distinct CDR3 sequences, about an eighth of them with a count of one. The top ten hold 12% to 15% of the sample. The sample belongs to a study of T-cell reconstitution after alpha-beta-depleted transplantation in children listed by TCRdb under 2016. About the study as a whole: The study quantitatively tracked T-cell immune reconstitution after TCRalphabeta/CD19-depleted allogeneic hematopoietic cell transplantation in children using TCR repertoire profiling. On the study overall, not on this receptor specifically: In some patients, the high TCRbeta diversity seen at day 60 was put down to recipient T cells and intrathymic progenitors that had survived conditioning. The frequencies of hyperexpanded clones fell over the following months, and after one year, T-cell counts and TCRbeta diversity were mostly attributed to newly produced T cells. About two months after transplant, the apparently early recovery of alphabetaT-cell counts reportedly depended on just several hundred clones that had expanded rapidly and came from non-depleted graft cells.

V loses 0 bases of germline sequence and J loses 5 bases, and the interval between the two ends is 14 bases. The germline V gene encodes CDR1 KGHSH and CDR2 LQKENI. The CDR3 starts with the cysteine, ends with the phenylalanine, and has 15 residues. Of all the DNA, just the CDR3 is kept, 45 bases in frame from base 1. The treatment or condition label, as the study defines it: allogeneic hematopoietic cell transplantation with graft depleted of TCRalphabeta T cells and CD19 B cells. Transplant recipients were children who received TCRalphabeta/CD19-depleted allogeneic hematopoietic cell grafts. The material sequenced was PBMCs, mostly from graft donor cells, taken 180 days after TCRalphabeta/CD19-depleted stem cell transplant. The sequence came from a female patient between 2 and 15 years old who had a stem cell transplant for aplastic anemia, so the T cells may come from the graft donor. The rearranged chain carries TRBV18 and TRBJ2-7; TRBD1 is perhaps the D gene, given 6 matching bases. The CDR3 protein sequence reads: CASSPPMGAGDEQYF. Here is the DNA: TGTGCCAGCTCACCACCGATGGGGGCCGGGGACGAGCAGTACTTC.